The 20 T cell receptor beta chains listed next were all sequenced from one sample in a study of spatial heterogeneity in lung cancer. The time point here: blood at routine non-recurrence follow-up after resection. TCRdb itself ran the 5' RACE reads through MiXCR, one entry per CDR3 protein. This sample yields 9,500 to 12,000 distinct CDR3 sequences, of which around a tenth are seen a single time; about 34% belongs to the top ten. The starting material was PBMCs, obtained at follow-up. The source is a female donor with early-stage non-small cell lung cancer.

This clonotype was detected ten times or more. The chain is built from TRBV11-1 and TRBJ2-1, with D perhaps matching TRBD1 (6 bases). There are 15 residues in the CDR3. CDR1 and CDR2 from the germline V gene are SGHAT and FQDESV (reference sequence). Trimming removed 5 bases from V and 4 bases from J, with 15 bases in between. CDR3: CASSKGQGSYNEQFF. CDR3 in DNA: TGTGCCAGCAGCAAAGGTCAGGGGTCTTACAATGAGCAGTTCTTC.

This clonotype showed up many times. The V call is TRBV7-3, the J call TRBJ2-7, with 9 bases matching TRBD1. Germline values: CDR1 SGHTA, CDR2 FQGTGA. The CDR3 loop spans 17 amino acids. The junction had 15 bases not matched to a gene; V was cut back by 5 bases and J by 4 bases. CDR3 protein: CASSRITTGGMLYEQYF. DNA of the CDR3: TGTGCCAGCAGCCGCATTACCACAGGGGGCATGTTGTACGAGCAGTACTTC.

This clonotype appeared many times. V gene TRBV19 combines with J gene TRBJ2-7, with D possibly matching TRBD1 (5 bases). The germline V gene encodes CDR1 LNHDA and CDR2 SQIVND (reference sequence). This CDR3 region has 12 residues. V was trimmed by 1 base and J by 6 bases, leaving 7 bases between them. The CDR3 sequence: CASSIGQGEQYF. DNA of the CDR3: TGTGCCAGTAGTATAGGGCAGGGCGAGCAGTACTTC.

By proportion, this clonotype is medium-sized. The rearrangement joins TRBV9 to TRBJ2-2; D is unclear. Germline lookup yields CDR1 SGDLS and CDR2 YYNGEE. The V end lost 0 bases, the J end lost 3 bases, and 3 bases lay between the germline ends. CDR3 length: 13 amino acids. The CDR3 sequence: CASSVVDTGELFF. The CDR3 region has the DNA TGTGCCAGCAGCGTAGTGGACACCGGGGAGCTGTTTTTT.

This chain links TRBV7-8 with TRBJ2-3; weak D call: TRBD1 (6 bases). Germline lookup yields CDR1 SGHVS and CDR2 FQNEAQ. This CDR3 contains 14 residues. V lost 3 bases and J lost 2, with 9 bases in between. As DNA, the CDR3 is TGTGCCAGCAGCTTCGACAGGTTCACAGATACGCAGTATTTT. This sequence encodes CASSFDRFTDTQYF. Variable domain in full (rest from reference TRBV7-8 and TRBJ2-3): GAGVSQSPRYKVAKRGQDVALRCDPISGHVSLFWYQQALGQGPEFLTYFQNEAQLDKSGLPSDRFFAERPEGSVSTLKIQRTQQEDSAVYLCASSFDRFTDTQYFGPGTRLTVL.

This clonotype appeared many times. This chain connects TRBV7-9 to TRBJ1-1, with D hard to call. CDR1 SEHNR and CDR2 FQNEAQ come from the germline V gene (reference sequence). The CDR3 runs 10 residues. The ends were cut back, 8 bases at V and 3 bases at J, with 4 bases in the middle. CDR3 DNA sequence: TGTGCCAGCGGTTACACTGAAGCTTTCTTT. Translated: CASGYTEAFF.

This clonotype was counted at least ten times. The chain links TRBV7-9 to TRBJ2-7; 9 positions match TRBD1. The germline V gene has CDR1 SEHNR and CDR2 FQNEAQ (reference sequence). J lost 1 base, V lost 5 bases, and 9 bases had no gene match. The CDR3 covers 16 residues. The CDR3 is CASSPTNGQGSYEQYF. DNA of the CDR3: TGTGCCAGCAGCCCAACCAACGGACAGGGGTCCTACGAGCAGTACTTC.

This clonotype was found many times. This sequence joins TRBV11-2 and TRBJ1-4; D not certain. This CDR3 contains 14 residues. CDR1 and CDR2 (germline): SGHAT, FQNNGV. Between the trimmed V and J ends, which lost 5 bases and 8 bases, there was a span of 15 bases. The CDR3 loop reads CASSPISRREKLFF. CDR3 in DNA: TGTGCCAGCAGCCCGATCTCCCGTCGGGAAAAACTGTTTTTT.

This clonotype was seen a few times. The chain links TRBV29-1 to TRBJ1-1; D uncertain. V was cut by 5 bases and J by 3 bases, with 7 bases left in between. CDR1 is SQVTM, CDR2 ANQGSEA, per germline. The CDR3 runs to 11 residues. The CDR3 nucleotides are TGCAGCGTTTTGCTGTACACTGAAGCTTTCTTT. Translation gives CSVLLYTEAFF.

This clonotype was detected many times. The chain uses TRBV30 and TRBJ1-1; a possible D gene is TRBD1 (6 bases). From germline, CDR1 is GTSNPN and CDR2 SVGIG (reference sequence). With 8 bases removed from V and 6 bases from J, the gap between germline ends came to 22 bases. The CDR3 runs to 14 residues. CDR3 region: CALIPLGGTPEAFF. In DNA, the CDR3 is TGTGCCCTAATACCTCTAGGGGGAACTCCTGAAGCTTTCTTT.

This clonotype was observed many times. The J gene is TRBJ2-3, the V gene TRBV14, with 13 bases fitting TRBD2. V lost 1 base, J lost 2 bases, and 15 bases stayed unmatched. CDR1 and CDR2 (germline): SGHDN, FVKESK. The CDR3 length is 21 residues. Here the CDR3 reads CASSQGLSLAGGPSYTDTQYF. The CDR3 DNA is TGTGCCAGCAGCCAAGGATTGTCACTAGCGGGAGGGCCTTCCTACACAGATACGCAGTATTTT.

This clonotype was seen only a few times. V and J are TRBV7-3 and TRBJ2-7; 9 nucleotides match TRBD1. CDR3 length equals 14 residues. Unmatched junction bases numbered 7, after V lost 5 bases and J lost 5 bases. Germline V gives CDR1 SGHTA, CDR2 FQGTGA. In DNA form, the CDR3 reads TGTGCCAGCAGCGCCACAGGGGGCATGAACGAGCAGTACTTC. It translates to CASSATGGMNEQYF.

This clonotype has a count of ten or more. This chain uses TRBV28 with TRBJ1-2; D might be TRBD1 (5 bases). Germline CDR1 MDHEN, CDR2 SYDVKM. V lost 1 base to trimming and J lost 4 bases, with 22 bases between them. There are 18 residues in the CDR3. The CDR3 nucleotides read TGTGCCAGCAGTTTATTGATCGGAAGCGGCAGGGCGGTCTATGGCTACACCTTC. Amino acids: CASSLLIGSGRAVYGYTF.

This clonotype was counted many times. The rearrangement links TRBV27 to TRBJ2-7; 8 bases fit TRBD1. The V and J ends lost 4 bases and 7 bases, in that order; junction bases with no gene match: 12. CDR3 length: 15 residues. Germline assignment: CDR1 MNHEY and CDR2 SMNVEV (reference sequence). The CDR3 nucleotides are TGTGCCAGCAGTTCTCTCGGGACAGGAGAGGATGAGCAGTACTTC. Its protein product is CASSSLGTGEDEQYF.

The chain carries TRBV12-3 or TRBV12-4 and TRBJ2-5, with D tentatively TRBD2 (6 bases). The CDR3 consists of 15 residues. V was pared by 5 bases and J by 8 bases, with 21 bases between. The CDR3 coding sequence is TGTGCCAGCAGTAAGAGGGAGGCAGAGCATTCAACCCAGTACTTC. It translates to CASSKREAEHSTQYF.

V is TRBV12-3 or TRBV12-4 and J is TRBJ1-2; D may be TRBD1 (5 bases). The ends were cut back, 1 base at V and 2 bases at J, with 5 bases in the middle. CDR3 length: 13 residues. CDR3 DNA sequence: TGTGCCAGCAGTTTAGGGGACAACTATGGCTACACCTTC. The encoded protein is CASSLGDNYGYTF.

In nucleotides, the CDR3 is TGTGCCACCAGCAGATGGGAGACCCAGTACTTC. Its protein is CATSRWETQYF. This chain uses TRBV15 with TRBJ2-5, with no clear D. The length of the CDR3 is 11 residues. From germline, CDR1 is LNHNV and CDR2 YYDKDF (reference sequence). V shed 2 bases and J shed 5 bases, with 3 bases lying between them. The variable domain in full, completed from reference TRBV15 and TRBJ2-5, reads DAMVIQNPRYQVTQFGKPVTLSCSQTLNHNVMYWYQQKSSQAPKLLFHYYDKDFNNEADTPDNFQSRRPNTSFCFLDIRSPGLGDTAMYLCATSRWETQYFGPGTRLLVL.

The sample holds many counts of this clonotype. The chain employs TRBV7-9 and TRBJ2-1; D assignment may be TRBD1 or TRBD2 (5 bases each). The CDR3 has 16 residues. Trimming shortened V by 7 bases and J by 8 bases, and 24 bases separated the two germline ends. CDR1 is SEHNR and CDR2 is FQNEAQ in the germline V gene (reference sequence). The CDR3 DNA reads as TGTGCCAGCACCCCCGTGGGGACCCTGGGGCTGGATGAGCAGTTCTTC. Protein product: CASTPVGTLGLDEQFF.

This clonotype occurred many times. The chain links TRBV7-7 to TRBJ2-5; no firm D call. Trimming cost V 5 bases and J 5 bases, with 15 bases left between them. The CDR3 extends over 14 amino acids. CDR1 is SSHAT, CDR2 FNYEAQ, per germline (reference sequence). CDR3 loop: CASSPTRPPETQYF. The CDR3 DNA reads TGTGCCAGCAGCCCAACCCGACCCCCGGAGACCCAGTACTTC.

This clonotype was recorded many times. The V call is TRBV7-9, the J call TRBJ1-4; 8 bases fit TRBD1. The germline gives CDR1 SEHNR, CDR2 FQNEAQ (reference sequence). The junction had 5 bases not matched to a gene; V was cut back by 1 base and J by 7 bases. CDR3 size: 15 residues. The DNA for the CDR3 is TGTGCCAGCAGCTTAGTTGCAGGGGGCGGTGAAAAACTGTTTTTT. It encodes CASSLVAGGGEKLFF.